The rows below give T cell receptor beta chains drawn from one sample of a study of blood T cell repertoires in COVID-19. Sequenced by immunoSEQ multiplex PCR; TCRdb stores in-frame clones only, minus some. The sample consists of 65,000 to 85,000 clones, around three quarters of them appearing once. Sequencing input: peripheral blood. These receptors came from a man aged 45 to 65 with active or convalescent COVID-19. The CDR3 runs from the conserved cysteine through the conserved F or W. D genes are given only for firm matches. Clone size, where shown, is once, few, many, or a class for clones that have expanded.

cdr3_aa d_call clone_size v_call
CASSLNGANEQFF . . TRBV7-3
CASSLASTQGSNQPQHF . . TRBV7-8
CASSPETGGYNEQFF TRBD2 few TRBV3-1/TRBV3-2
CASSQDSSGGLRETQYF TRBD2 . TRBV4-1
CASSGRGSGDKNIQYF . . TRBV2
CASSYHWGGGTEAFF . . TRBV6-5
CASSQEGGRARISTGELFF TRBD1 . TRBV3-1/TRBV3-2
CAWSDRGPSEKLFF TRBD1 . TRBV30
CSVGSSASGGYTF . few TRBV29-1
CASSQDGQGDGYTF TRBD1 once TRBV3-1/TRBV3-2
CASSSEAHRDGYTF . . TRBV13
CASSLLSGAGELFF . . TRBV14
CASSPWQGGNEQFF . once TRBV7-3
CASSLDNSYEQYF . . TRBV12-3/TRBV12-4
CASSPFDQPQHF . . TRBV18
CASSDLAGPQETQYF TRBD2 . TRBV19
CASSLMTGGRNYGYTF TRBD1 few TRBV5-5
CASSTTGTGSTEAFF TRBD1 . TRBV19
CASRAGYSGNTIYF . . TRBV6-5
CASIPTSGVKETQYF TRBD2 . TRBV2
CASSSLRATYEQYF . few TRBV11-2
CASSSQEGTEAFF . . TRBV7-9
CASSLGRGGLYGYTF . . TRBV27
CASSSTGNYGYTF . . TRBV7-9
CASSIVSGVDGNSPLHF . . TRBV19
CAITGYFLHF . . TRBV10-3
CASSTEGYRGRTEAFF TRBD1 . TRBV7-9
CASSQAGGRGEKLFF TRBD1 . TRBV3-1/TRBV3-2
CASSQGDSHRPNYGYTF TRBD1 . TRBV14
CASSTSRDTYYGYTF . . TRBV19